This T cell receptor beta chain is drawn from a study of shared clonotypes between healthy human individuals. About the research overall: Researchers assigned three CD4 naive, three CD4 memory, two CD8 naive and one CD8 memory plate to each donor.

The germline V gene encodes CDR1 MDHEN and CDR2 SYDVKM. V lost 8 bases, J lost 5 bases, and 10 bases stayed unmatched. CDR3 size: 14 residues. The study, taken as a whole, reports: Compared with memory subsets, naive subsets generally had larger estimated richness.

The assay ran at deep level. Here immunoSEQ multiplex PCR was the method, and the copy in TCRdb shows in-frame clones only, minus some. This sample has approximately 250,000 clones, with over 50% found just once. Naive CD4+ cells were CD45RA-selected; the remaining cells were memory. To note about this clone: Antigen specificity is unknown.

The V and J genes are TRBV28 and TRBJ2-3; 7 nucleotides align to TRBD1. The origin of this receptor is a man aged 30 to 39 in good health. Sequenced sample: memory CD4+ T cells sorted from blood. Subset: CD45RA-negative fraction. CDR3 bases: TGTGCCAGCGTGAAGACAGGGTTGGGAGATACGCAGTATTTT. The encoded protein is CASVKTGLGDTQYF.